Included here is one TCR beta chain sequence, with context. Method: immunoSEQ multiplex PCR; TCRdb's copy keeps in-frame clones and lacks some. The sample lists some 300,000 clones; roughly 87% were seen once. Germline CDR1 reads LGHDT; CDR2 reads YNNKEL (reference sequence). V was cut by 4 bases and J by 0 bases, with 7 bases left in between. This CDR3 contains 15 residues. The data were taken from a study of blood T cell repertoires in COVID-19. About the study: COVID-19 samples collected from the United States, Italy and Spain covered acute and convalescent phases.

Sequenced input: PBMCs or T cells enriched from blood (not recorded which). The chain uses TRBV3-1 (or the pseudogene TRBV3-2) and TRBJ2-6; tentative D call: TRBD1 (5 bases). This TCR derives from a woman between 25 and 40 years old who had recovered from COVID-19. In nucleotides, the CDR3 is TGTGCCAGCAGCCGAGACAGCTCTGGGGCCAACGTCCTGACTTTC. This encodes CASSRDSSGANVLTF.